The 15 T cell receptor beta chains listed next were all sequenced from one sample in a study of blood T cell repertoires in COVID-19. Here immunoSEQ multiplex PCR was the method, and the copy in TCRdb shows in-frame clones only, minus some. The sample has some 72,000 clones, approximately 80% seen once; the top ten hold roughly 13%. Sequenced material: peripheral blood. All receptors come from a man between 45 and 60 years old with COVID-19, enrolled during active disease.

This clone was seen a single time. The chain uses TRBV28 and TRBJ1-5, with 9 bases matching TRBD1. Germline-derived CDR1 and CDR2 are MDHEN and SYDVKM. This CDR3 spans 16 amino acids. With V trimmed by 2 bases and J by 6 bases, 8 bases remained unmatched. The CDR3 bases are TGTGCCAGCAGTTTAGGGGACAGGGTGGATCCTCAGCCCCAGCATTTT. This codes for CASSLGDRVDPQPQHF. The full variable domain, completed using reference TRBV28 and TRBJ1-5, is DVKVTQSSRYLVKRTGEKVFLECVQDMDHENMFWYRQDPGLGLRLIYFSYDVKMKEKGDIPEGYSVSREKKERFSLILESASTNQTSMYLCASSLGDRVDPQPQHFGDGTRLSIL.

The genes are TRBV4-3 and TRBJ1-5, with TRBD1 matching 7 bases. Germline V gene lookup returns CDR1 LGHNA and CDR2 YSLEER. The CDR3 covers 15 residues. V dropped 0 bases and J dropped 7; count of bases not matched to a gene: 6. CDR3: CASSQDTTGSQPQHF. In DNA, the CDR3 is TGCGCCAGCAGCCAAGATACGACAGGGAGCCAGCCCCAGCATTTT.

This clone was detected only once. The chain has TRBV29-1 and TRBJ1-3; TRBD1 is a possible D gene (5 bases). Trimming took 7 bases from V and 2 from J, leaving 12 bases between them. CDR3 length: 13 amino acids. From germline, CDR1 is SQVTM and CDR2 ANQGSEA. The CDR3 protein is CSAQWGTGNTIYF. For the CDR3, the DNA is TGCAGCGCACAGTGGGGCACTGGAAACACCATATATTTT.

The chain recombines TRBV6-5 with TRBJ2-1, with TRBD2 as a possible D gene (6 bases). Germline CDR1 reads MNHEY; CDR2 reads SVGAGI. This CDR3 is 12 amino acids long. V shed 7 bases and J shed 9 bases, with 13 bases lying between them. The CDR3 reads CASKGGDTEQFF. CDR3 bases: TGTGCCAGCAAGGGAGGAGATACTGAGCAGTTCTTC.

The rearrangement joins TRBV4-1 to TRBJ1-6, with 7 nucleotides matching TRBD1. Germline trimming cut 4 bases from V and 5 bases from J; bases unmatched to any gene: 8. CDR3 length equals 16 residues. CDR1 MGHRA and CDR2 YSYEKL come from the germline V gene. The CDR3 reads CASSLHDRANNSPLHF. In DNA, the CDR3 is TGCGCCAGCAGCCTACATGACAGGGCAAATAATTCACCCCTCCACTTT.

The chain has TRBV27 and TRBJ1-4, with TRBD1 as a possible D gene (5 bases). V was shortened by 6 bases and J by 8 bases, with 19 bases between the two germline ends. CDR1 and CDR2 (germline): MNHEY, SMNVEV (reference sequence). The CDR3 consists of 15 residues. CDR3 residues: CASSLGGTGGEKLFF. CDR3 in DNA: TGTGCCAGCAGCTTAGGAGGGACGGGTGGGGAAAAACTGTTTTTT.

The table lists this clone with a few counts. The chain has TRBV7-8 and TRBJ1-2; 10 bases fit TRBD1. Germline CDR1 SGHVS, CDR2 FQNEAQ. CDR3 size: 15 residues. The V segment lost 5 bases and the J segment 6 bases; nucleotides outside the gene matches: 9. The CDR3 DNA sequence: TGTGCCAGCAGCCCCCGGGACAGGGGATCCCATGGCTACACCTTC. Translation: CASSPRDRGSHGYTF.

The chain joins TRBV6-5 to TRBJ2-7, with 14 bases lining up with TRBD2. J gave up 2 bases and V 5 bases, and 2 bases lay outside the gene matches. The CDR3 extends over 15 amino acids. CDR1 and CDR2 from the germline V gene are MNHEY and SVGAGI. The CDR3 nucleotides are TGTGCCAGCAGTAGACTAGCGGGAGGGCCCTACGAGCAGTACTTC. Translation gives CASSRLAGGPYEQYF.

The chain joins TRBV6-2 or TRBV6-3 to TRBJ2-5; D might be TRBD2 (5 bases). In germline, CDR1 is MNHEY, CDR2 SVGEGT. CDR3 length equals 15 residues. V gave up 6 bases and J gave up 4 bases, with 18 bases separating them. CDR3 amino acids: CASSLSGSWRETQYF. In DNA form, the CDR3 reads TGTGCCAGCAGCCTGTCGGGGAGTTGGAGAGAGACCCAGTACTTC.

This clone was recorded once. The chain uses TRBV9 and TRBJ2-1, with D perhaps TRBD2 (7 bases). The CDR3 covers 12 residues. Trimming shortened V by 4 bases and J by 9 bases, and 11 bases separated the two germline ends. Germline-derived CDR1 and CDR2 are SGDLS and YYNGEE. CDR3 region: CASSIGGVEQFF. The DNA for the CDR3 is TGTGCCAGCAGCATAGGGGGGGTTGAGCAGTTCTTC.

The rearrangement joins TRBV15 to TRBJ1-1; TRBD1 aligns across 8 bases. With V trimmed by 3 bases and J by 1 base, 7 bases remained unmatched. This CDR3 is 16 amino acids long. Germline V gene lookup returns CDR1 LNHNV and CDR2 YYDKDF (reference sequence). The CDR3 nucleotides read TGTGCCACCAGCAGCTTCAGGGGGCCCGCGAACACTGAAGCTTTCTTT. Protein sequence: CATSSFRGPANTEAFF.

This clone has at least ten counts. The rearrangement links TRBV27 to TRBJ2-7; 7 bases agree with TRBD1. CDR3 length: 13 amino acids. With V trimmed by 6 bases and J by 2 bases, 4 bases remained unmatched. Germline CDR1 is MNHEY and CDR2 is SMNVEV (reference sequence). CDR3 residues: CASRLGQAYEQYF. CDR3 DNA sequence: TGTGCCAGCAGATTAGGACAGGCCTACGAGCAGTACTTC.

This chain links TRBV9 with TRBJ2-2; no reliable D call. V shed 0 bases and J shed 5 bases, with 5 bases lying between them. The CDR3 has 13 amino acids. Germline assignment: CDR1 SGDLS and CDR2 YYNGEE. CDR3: CASSVAPTGELFF. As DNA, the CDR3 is TGTGCCAGCAGCGTAGCTCCGACCGGGGAGCTGTTTTTT. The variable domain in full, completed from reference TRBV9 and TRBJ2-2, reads DSGVTQTPKHLITATGQRVTLRCSPRSGDLSVYWYQQSLDQGLQFLIQYYNGEERAKGNILERFSAQQFPDLHSELNLSSLELGDSALYFCASSVAPTGELFFGEGSRLTVL.

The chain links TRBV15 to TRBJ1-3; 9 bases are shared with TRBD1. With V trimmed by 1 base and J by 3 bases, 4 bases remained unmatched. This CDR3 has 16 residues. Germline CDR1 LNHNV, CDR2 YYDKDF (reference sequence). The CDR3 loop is CATSRGTGGGGNTIYF. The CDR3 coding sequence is TGTGCCACCAGCAGAGGTACAGGGGGCGGTGGAAACACCATATATTTT.

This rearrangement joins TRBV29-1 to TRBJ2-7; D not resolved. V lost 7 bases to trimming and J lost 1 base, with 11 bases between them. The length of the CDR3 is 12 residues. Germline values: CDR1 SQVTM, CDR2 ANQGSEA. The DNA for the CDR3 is TGCAGCGCCACTGGAGAGTCCTACGAGCAGTACTTC. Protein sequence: CSATGESYEQYF.